This TCR beta chain was sequenced in a study of T-cell memory formation after mild COVID-19. V lost 1 base and J 5 bases, leaving 17 bases between the germline ends. The germline gives CDR1 SGHAT, CDR2 FQNNGV. CDR3 length: 17 amino acids. Concerning this clonotype: Its antigen remains unidentified.

Study results and limitations: Chiefly within CM and EM were the contracting CD4+ clones; CD8+ ones were within EMRA. The finding that pre-infection memory included some responding clones suggested that cross-reactive memory joined. From day 15 to 85, contracting clones were balanced between CD4 and CD8, whereas later expanders leaned toward CD4+.

It was 5'RACE with constant-segment primers that produced the TCR alpha and TCR beta cDNA libraries, which carried sample barcodes and UMIs. TCRdb used MiXCR to reprocess the 5' RACE reads, holding one entry per CDR3 protein. The sample holds some 57,000 distinct CDR3 sequences, approximately 12% seen once. Sequencing was done on a sample of PBMCs or a T cell subset sorted from them (not recorded which). This sequence originates from a man aged 18 to 30 who had mild COVID-19 (a few samples of this study predate the infection). Cell type and time point are not known. The genes are TRBV11-2 and TRBJ2-2; D is possibly TRBD1 or TRBD2 (5 bases each). The CDR3 coding sequence is TGTGCCAGCAGCTTAGGGCCGGGGCAGGGCTGGACCGGGGAGCTGTTTTTT. This sequence encodes CASSLGPGQGWTGELFF.